The entry below gives a single TCR beta chain sequence along with its context. Its matching antigen is unknown. These data come from a study of monozygotic twins with inflammatory bowel disease. This CDR3 is 15 amino acids long. Study-wide points: Sharing of clonotypes with others was lower in IBD patients than in healthy twins, and this was especially so with disease activity. The data did not back a single strong IBD-associated clonotype or signal.

TCRdb reprocessed the 5' RACE reads, with one entry per CDR3 protein and no DNA. The specimen's table records under 150,000 distinct CDR3 sequences. This sequence was found in a human donor with ulcerative colitis or Crohn's disease, or a healthy co-twin of an affected twin (not recorded which). Sequencing was performed on blood. The chain combines TRBV12-3 or TRBV12-4 with TRBJ1-2; as DNA is missing, the TRBD1 call by TCRdb cannot be tested. CDR3 amino acids: CASSFLARSNYGYTF.